The 9 T cell receptor beta chains below come from one sample, sequenced in a study of blood T cell repertoires in COVID-19 (dated by TCRdb to about 2020). Receptors were amplified or captured by the immunoSEQ multiplex PCR assay. The immuneACCESS repertoire file appears here via TCRdb, limited to in-frame rearrangements. These files lack a portion of the clones; in checked studies, under half of the deficit traces to unresolved V genes, and the cause of the others is not known. This sample gives 260,000 or so clones in total; 85% of them show up just once. The ten top clones hold 2% to 3% of the sample. Sequencing was done on a sample of PBMCs or T cells enriched from blood (not recorded which). The receptors shown here come from a woman aged 45-60 years who had recovered from COVID-19.

A word on this clone: Other DNA sequences from this sample encode an identical CDR3 as well. This chain uses TRBV10-2 with TRBJ1-3, with a weak D call TRBD1 (5 bases). CDR3 length equals 14 residues. Trimming pared 3 bases from V and 1 base from J, leaving 7 bases between. From germline, CDR1 is WSHSY and CDR2 SAAADI. CDR3 loop: CASSDRGSGNTIYF. As DNA, the CDR3 is TGCGCCAGCAGTGATCGGGGGTCTGGAAACACCATATATTTT.

V is TRBV28 and J is TRBJ2-7; unclear D gene. Trimming removed 2 bases at V and 2 bases at J, with 7 bases between. Germline V gene data show CDR1 as MDHEN and CDR2 as SYDVKM. CDR3 length: 13 residues. The CDR3 protein is CASSLATAYEQYF. The CDR3 nucleotides read TGTGCCAGCAGTTTAGCTACGGCCTACGAGCAGTACTTC.

This chain joins TRBV19 and TRBJ2-1; the D gene is possibly TRBD2 (6 bases). The CDR3 spans 17 residues. CDR1 and CDR2 (germline): LNHDA, SQIVND (reference sequence). The germline V and J ends were trimmed by 8 bases and 1 base, with 21 bases remaining between them. CDR3 amino acids: CASLPGLNPHSYNEQFF. CDR3 bases: TGTGCCAGTCTCCCGGGACTGAACCCTCATTCCTACAATGAGCAGTTCTTC.

The J gene is TRBJ1-4, the V gene TRBV10-3; TRBD1 is a possible D gene (6 bases). V shed 4 bases and J shed 5 bases, with 14 bases lying between them. This CDR3 spans 15 amino acids. The germline V gene has CDR1 ENHRY and CDR2 SYGVKD. The CDR3 loop reads CAISARTESNEKLFF. The CDR3 bases are TGTGCCATCAGTGCCCGGACAGAATCAAATGAAAAACTGTTTTTT.

This clone has only one observation. The chain is built from TRBV5-4 and TRBJ2-3, with TRBD1 matching over 7 bases. The CDR3 is 16 amino acids. Germline V gene data show CDR1 as SGHNT and CDR2 as YYREEE (reference sequence). V shed 4 bases and J 3 bases; nucleotides not matched to a gene: 11. This CDR3 reads CASSTRDRPLTDTQYF. CDR3 bases: TGTGCCAGCAGCACCCGGGACAGACCTCTAACAGATACGCAGTATTTT.

The V call is TRBV5-4, the J call TRBJ2-2, with 8 bases matching TRBD2. J was trimmed by 2 bases and V by 4 bases; bases with no gene match: 7. The CDR3 sequence is 16 residues long. Germline CDR1 reads SGHNT; CDR2 reads YYREEE (reference sequence). The CDR3 nucleotides are TGTGCCAGCAGCGGAAATAGCGGGGAAAACACCGGGGAGCTGTTTTTT. This encodes CASSGNSGENTGELFF.

The genes are TRBV7-9 and TRBJ1-5; D might be TRBD1 (5 bases). V was pared by 5 bases and J by 7 bases, with 9 bases between. Germline loops: CDR1 SEHNR, CDR2 FQNEAQ (reference sequence). This CDR3 spans 12 amino acids. CDR3 sequence reads: CASSAGRQPQHF. The CDR3 DNA reads as TGTGCCAGCAGCGCAGGGAGGCAGCCCCAGCATTTT.

The rearrangement joins TRBV27 to TRBJ2-5; 10 nucleotides align to TRBD1. The germline CDR1 and CDR2 sequences are MNHEY and SMNVEV (reference sequence). The CDR3 extends over 13 amino acids. The V gene end was trimmed by 7 bases and the J gene end by 5 bases; junction bases not matched to a gene: 4. CDR3 loop: CASTRDRGETQYF. Written as DNA, the CDR3 is TGTGCCAGCACCCGGGACAGGGGCGAGACCCAGTACTTC.

The V call is TRBV19, the J call TRBJ1-1, with D hard to call. CDR1 and CDR2 (germline): LNHDA, SQIVND (reference sequence). V lost 3 bases and J lost 0, with 14 bases in between. The CDR3 length is 16 residues. The CDR3 nucleotides read TGTGCCAGTAGTATTCGGGGTCGCGGAGTGAACACTGAAGCTTTCTTT. Its protein product is CASSIRGRGVNTEAFF.